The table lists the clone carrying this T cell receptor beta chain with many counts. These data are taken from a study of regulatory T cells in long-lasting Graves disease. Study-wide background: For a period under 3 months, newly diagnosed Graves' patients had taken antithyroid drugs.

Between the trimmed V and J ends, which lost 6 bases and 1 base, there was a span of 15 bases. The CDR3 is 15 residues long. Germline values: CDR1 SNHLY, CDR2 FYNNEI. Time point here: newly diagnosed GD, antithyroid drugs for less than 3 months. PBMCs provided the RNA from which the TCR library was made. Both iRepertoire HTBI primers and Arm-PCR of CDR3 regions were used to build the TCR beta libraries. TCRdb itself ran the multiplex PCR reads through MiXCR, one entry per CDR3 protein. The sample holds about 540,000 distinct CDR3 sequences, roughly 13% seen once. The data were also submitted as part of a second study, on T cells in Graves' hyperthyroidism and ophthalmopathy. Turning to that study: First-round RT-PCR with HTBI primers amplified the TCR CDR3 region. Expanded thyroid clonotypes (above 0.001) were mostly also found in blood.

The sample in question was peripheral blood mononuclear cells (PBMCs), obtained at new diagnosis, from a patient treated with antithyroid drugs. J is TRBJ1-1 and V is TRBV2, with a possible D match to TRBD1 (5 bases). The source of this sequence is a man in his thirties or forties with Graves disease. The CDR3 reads CASRARQTSNTEAFF. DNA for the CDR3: TGTGCCAGCAGGGCGAGACAGACTTCGAACACTGAAGCTTTCTTT.